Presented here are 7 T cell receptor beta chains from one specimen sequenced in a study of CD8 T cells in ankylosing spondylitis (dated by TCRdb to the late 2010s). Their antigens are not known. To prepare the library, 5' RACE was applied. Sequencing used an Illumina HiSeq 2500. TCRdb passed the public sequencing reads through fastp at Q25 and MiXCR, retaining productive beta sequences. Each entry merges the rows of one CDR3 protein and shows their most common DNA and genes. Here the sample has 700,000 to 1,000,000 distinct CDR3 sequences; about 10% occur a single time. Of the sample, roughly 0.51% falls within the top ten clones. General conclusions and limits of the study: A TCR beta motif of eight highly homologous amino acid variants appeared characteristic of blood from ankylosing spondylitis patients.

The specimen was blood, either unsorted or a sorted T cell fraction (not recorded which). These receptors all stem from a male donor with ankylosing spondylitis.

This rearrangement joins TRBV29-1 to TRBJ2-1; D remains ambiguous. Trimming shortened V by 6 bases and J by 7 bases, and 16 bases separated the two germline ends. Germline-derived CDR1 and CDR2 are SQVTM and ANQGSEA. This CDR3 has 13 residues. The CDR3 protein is CSVIPGSVNEQFF. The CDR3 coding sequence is TGCAGCGTCATCCCCGGGTCGGTTAATGAGCAGTTCTTC.

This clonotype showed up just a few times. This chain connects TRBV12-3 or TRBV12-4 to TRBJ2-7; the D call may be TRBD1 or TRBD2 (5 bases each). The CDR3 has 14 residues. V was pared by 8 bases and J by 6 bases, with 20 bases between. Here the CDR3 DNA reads TGTGCCAGCTCGTTTTTATCGTGGGACCGCGAGCAGTACTTC. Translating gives CASSFLSWDREQYF.

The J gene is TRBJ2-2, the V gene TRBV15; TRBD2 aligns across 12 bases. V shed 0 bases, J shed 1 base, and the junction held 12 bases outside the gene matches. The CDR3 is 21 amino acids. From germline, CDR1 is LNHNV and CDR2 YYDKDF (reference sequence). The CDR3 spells CATSRDHSPQLAGGNTGELFF. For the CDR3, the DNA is TGTGCCACCAGCAGAGATCACTCCCCCCAACTAGCGGGAGGGAACACCGGGGAGCTGTTTTTT. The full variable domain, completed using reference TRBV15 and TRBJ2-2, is DAMVIQNPRYQVTQFGKPVTLSCSQTLNHNVMYWYQQKSSQAPKLLFHYYDKDFNNEADTPDNFQSRRPNTSFCFLDIRSPGLGDTAMYLCATSRDHSPQLAGGNTGELFFGEGSRLTVL.

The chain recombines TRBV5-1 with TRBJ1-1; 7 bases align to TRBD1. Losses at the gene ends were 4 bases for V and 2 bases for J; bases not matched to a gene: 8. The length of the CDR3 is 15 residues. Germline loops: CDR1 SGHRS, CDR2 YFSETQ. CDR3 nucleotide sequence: TGCGCCAGCAGCCCGGGTCGACAGGGAAACACTGAAGCTTTCTTT. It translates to CASSPGRQGNTEAFF.

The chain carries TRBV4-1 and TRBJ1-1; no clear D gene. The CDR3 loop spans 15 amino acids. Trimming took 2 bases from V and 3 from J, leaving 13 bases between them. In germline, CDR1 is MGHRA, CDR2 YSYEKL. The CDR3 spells CASSQLGIKDTEAFF. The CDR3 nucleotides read TGCGCCAGCAGCCAACTGGGGATTAAGGACACTGAAGCTTTCTTT.

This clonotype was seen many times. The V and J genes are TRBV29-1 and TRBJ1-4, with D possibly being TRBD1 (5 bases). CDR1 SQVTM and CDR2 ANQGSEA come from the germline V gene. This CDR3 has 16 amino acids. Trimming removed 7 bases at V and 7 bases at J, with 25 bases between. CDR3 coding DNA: TGCAGCGCAACAAGACCTCAGGGAAGGACCGGTGAAAAACTGTTTTTT. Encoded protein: CSATRPQGRTGEKLFF.

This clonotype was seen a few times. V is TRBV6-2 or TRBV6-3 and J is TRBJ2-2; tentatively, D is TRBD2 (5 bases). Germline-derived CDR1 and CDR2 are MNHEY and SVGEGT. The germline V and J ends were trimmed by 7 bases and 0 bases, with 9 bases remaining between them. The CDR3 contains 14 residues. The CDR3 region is CASKDFPNTGELFF. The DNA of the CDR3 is TGTGCCAGCAAGGACTTTCCGAACACCGGGGAGCTGTTTTTT.